This T cell receptor beta chain originates from a study of beta chain features in type 1 diabetes listed by TCRdb under 2018. For the study in its entirety: Patients and healthy donors did not differ in mean age, gender distribution, total cell number or subset yield. A total of around 110,000,000 sorted cells were examined across all samples, and RNA yield correlated strongly with the number of cells per subset. The study compared TCRB repertoires of sorted circulating CD4+ T cell subsets between recently diagnosed type 1 diabetes patients and matched healthy donors. Whereas all 28 donors provided naive and central memory subsets, regulatory and stem cell-like memory subsets were isolated from just 8 patients and about eight healthy donors.

The sample holds a few counts of this clone. Its antigen is not yet known. One base away there is no much larger clone; base qualities are not given. Trimming takes 0 bases off V and 4 bases off J; junction bases not matched to a gene: 9. Per the germline V gene, LGHNA is the CDR1 and YNFKEQ is the CDR2. CDR3 length: 18 amino acids, cysteine to phenylalanine. Solely the CDR3 DNA is kept, with 54 bases framed from the first base. The entire amount of isolated RNA was reverse transcribed using the High Capacity cDNA Reverse Transcription Kit, so the sequenced TCRB transcripts were expressed ones. Deep immunoSEQ sequencing was applied to naive, central memory and regulatory T cell samples, giving an average of roughly 3.5 million total reads per sample. Sorted cells were lysed in RLT buffer, and RNA was extracted using DNase-treated RNeasy Micro or Mini kits according to cell number. To prevent cross-contamination, every cell subset was processed on its own, while patient and healthy donor samples were processed together. The immunoSEQ multiplex PCR was used to amplify TCRB sequences from cDNA, yielding 87-bp fragments that span the CDR3 region. The amplicons were sequenced using the Illumina HiSeq platform. On the study's bioinformatics: PCR bias was corrected computationally using synthetic template baselines, and reads within Hamming distance 2 were collapsed, with unmergeable singletons discarded. Reads were aligned to IMGT to assign V, D and J genes, CDR3 length, and insertions or deletions at six rearrangement sites. Clonotype counts were normalized to sorted cell number within each subset before computing true diversity and Gini coefficients with the tcR R package. The overlap coefficient, calculated on TCRB nucleotide sequences, was used to measure repertoire sharing. Here the immuneACCESS table is served through TCRdb, limited to in-frame sequences with V and J called. Missing clones are a known gap in these copies; in checked studies unresolved V genes cover under half, and the rest lacks a known reason. V and J calls and clone size are as listed in that table; D and trimming were resolved from the DNA. Here the sample has a few hundred thousand clones; 8% to 10% occur a single time. The ten largest clonotypes hold roughly 0.6% of the sample.

A single peripheral blood draw of around 100 mL on average was collected from each donor into heparinised tubes. Using a panel that included CD45RO, CCR7, CD25, CD127, CD95 and CD27, naive, central memory, regulatory and stem cell-like memory CD4+ T cells were sorted on a BD FACSAria II. Every sorted population had a purity above 95%. PBMCs were separated immediately by Lymphoprep density gradient centrifugation and were stained directly, without being cultured. So that batch effects would be minimized, each experiment stained and sorted samples in pairs, pairing one healthy donor with one patient. Overall study outcomes, separate from this receptor: PCR may preferentially amplify shorter templates, but because patient and control samples were amplified and corrected together, any resulting skew would affect both groups equally. HLA sub-analyses involved small numbers of individuals, so any influence of HLA type on TCRB rearrangement remained unresolved. Naive, central memory and regulatory TCRB repertoires appeared to be more alike among patients than among healthy donors. Sequencing cDNA rather than genomic DNA could over-represent highly expressing activated cells, although activation and CD3 levels did not differ between groups. Patients with type 1 diabetes made fewer insertions and deleted more nucleotides at VDJ recombination sites, implying thymic rearrangement abnormalities. In all four CD4+ subsets, TCRB CDR3 length was moderately but significantly shorter in type 1 diabetes patients.

The TCR comes from a man in his thirties or forties with type 1 diabetes. The V and J segments used are TRBV4-2 and TRBJ2-5; 12 middle bases align to TRBD2. Sequences were obtained from central memory CD4+ T cells from blood. The sequenced DNA is TGTGCCAGCAGCCAAGATGGGGATCTAGCGGGAGGGTTAGAGACCCAGTACTTC. Its translation reads: CASSQDGDLAGGLETQYF.